These 20 T cell receptor beta chains came from one sample sequenced in a study of T cell repertoires in urothelial bladder cancer. TCRdb's copy holds only in-frame clones and misses some; the assay was immunoSEQ multiplex PCR. Here the sample spans around 12,000 clones, 68% being singletons. The sequencing input was tumor-infiltrating cells from bladder cancer. The receptors were sampled from a human donor with a benign inflammatory bladder lesion.

In its sample, this clone was seen once. This rearrangement joins TRBV7-3 to TRBJ2-7; tentatively, D is TRBD1 (7 bases). This CDR3 comprises 16 residues. The V end lost 5 bases, the J end lost 0 bases, and 17 bases lay between the germline ends. Germline V gene sequence: CDR1 SGHTA, CDR2 FQGTGA. The DNA for the CDR3 is TGTGCCAGCAGCCCGAGCCGCGGGACAGTCTCCTACGAGCAGTACTTC. Residues: CASSPSRGTVSYEQYF.

This clone is labeled as medium-sized (0.01 to 0.1%). The chain has TRBV7-8 and TRBJ1-6, with D possibly TRBD1 on 5 matching bases. The CDR3 covers 13 residues. V lost 8 bases and J lost 5, with 10 bases in between. In germline, CDR1 is SGHVS, CDR2 FQNEAQ. CDR3 nucleotides: TGTGCCAGCGGTCGGGGGGATAATTCACCCCTCCACTTT. Its protein is CASGRGDNSPLHF.

The chain uses TRBV6-1 and TRBJ1-1; D perhaps matches TRBD1 (5 bases). Per germline, CDR1 MNHNS and CDR2 SASEGT. The CDR3 has 14 residues. Trimming removed 6 bases from V and 0 bases from J, with 11 bases in between. CDR3 sequence reads: CASSLTGLNTEAFF. The CDR3 nucleotides read TGTGCCAGCAGCCTAACAGGTCTGAACACTGAAGCTTTCTTT.

Only a few counts were recorded for this clone. The genes are TRBV9 and TRBJ2-2, with 13 bases fitting TRBD2. Trimming took 3 bases from V and 1 from J; bases not matched to a gene: 6. CDR3 length: 18 residues. CDR1 SGDLS and CDR2 YYNGEE come from the germline V gene. Here the CDR3 reads CASSEGLAGTRNTGELFF. DNA of the CDR3: TGTGCCAGCAGCGAGGGACTAGCGGGAACAAGGAACACCGGGGAGCTGTTTTTT.

CDR3 nucleotides: TGTGCCGTTAGTGGGTACTCAGATACGCAGTATTTT. The encoded protein is CAVSGYSDTQYF. This chain connects TRBV10-3 to TRBJ2-3; the D is unclear. The CDR3 has 12 residues. Germline V gives CDR1 ENHRY, CDR2 SYGVKD. V was trimmed by 11 bases and J by 4 bases, leaving 13 bases between them.

V gene TRBV19 combines with J gene TRBJ1-3; 7 nucleotides match TRBD1. Germline-derived CDR1 and CDR2 are LNHDA and SQIVND (reference sequence). With 1 base clipped from V and 0 bases from J, the junction kept 9 bases outside the gene matches. The CDR3 extends over 18 amino acids. The CDR3 here is CASSIGGPRGPSGNTIYF. In nucleotides, the CDR3 is TGTGCCAGTAGTATAGGGGGCCCGAGGGGGCCCTCTGGAAACACCATATATTTT. Supplemented by reference TRBV19 and TRBJ1-3, the full variable domain reads DGGITQSPKYLFRKEGQNVTLSCEQNLNHDAMYWYRQDPGQGLRLIYYSQIVNDFQKGDIAEGYSVSREKKESFPLTVTSAQKNPTAFYLCASSIGGPRGPSGNTIYFGEGSWLTVV.

This clone has just one count. This chain uses TRBV7-2 with TRBJ2-3; tentative D call: TRBD2 (6 bases). The germline V gene has CDR1 SGHTA and CDR2 FQGNSA. CDR3 size: 16 residues. Trimming removed 4 bases from V and 0 bases from J, with 14 bases in between. CDR3 DNA: TGTGCCAGCAGCTCACCCAATAGCGGAAGCACAGATACGCAGTATTTT. Protein sequence: CASSSPNSGSTDTQYF.

About this clone: An end of the junction differs from the germline gene, which may be a read error. This chain connects TRBV11-2 to TRBJ2-7; the match to TRBD1 covers 7 bases. The CDR3 is 13 residues long. Germline CDR1 is SGHAT and CDR2 is FQNNGV. The CDR3 bases are TGTGCCAGCAGCTTAGATTACGAGACAGGGCCGAGCTTC. It yields the protein CASSLDYETGPSF.

V and J are TRBV6-1 and TRBJ2-1; D possibly corresponds to TRBD2 (5 bases). Per the germline V gene, CDR1 is MNHNS and CDR2 is SASEGT. The length of the CDR3 is 12 residues. The germline V and J ends were trimmed by 2 bases and 8 bases, with 7 bases remaining between them. The CDR3 region has the DNA TGTGCCAGCAGTGAATCTAGCTATGAGCAGTTCTTC. It yields the protein CASSESSYEQFF.

In its sample, this clone was seen a few times. The CDR3 coding sequence is TGTGCCAGCAGCGTACAAGGTGACTACCCCAATCAGCCCCAGCATTTT. Translating gives CASSVQGDYPNQPQHF. V and J are TRBV9 and TRBJ1-5; unclear D gene. This CDR3 spans 16 amino acids. CDR1 is SGDLS and CDR2 is YYNGEE in the germline V gene. V shed 1 base and J shed 3 bases, with 14 bases lying between them.

The rearrangement joins TRBV5-6 to TRBJ2-3; 7 nucleotides match TRBD1. The germline gives CDR1 SGHDT, CDR2 YYEEEE. After removal of 1 base from V and 6 bases from J, the junction contained 2 bases not matched to a gene. The CDR3 loop spans 13 amino acids. CDR3 DNA sequence: TGTGCCAGCAGCTTGAAGGGGGCGGATACGCAGTATTTT. It codes for CASSLKGADTQYF. Supplemented by reference TRBV5-6 and TRBJ2-3, the full variable domain reads DAGVTQSPTHLIKTRGQQVTLRCSPKSGHDTVSWYQQALGQGPQFIFQYYEEEERQRGNFPDRFSGHQFPNYSSELNVNALLLGDSALYLCASSLKGADTQYFGPGTRLTVL.

This clone has a single count. The rearrangement uses TRBV10-2 and TRBJ2-7; a possible D gene is TRBD1 (5 bases). The CDR3 spans 16 residues. The germline V and J ends were trimmed by 0 bases and 3 bases, with 15 bases remaining between them. The V gene's germline CDR1 is WSHSY and CDR2 SAAADI. The CDR3 sequence: CASSESKWGRDYEQYF. The DNA for the CDR3 is TGCGCCAGCAGTGAGTCGAAGTGGGGCAGGGACTACGAGCAGTACTTC.

The V call is TRBV7-9, the J call TRBJ1-6, with D possibly matching TRBD1 (5 bases). Deletions cut 1 base from V and 7 bases from J, with 8 bases between. The germline gives CDR1 SEHNR, CDR2 FQNEAQ (reference sequence). CDR3 length: 14 residues. The CDR3, as DNA: TGTGCCAGCAGCTTAGGACAGAGAAATTCACCCCTCCACTTT. Its protein is CASSLGQRNSPLHF. The whole variable domain, remainder taken from reference TRBV7-9 and TRBJ1-6, is DTGVSQNPRHKITKRGQNVTFRCDPISEHNRLYWYRQTLGQGPEFLTYFQNEAQLEKSRLLSDRFSAERPKGSFSTLEIQRTEQGDSAMYLCASSLGQRNSPLHFGNGTRLTVT.

This clone was found once. This chain connects TRBV7-3 to TRBJ2-3, with 7 bases identical to TRBD1. The CDR3 contains 15 residues. V shed 6 bases, J shed 0 bases, and the junction held 6 bases outside the gene matches. CDR1 is SGHTA and CDR2 is FQGTGA in the germline V gene. The CDR3: CASRKGGRSTDTQYF. In DNA form, the CDR3 reads TGTGCCAGCAGAAAAGGGGGCCGGAGCACAGATACGCAGTATTTT.

The genes are TRBV6-1 and TRBJ1-2, with D hard to call. The V and J ends lost 8 bases and 6 bases respectively, with 16 bases between them. Per the germline V gene, CDR1 is MNHNS and CDR2 is SASEGT. This CDR3 is built from 13 residues. The CDR3 is CASLGRSLDGYTF. In nucleotides, the CDR3 is TGTGCCAGCTTAGGACGGTCCCTCGATGGCTACACCTTC.

This clone was observed a few times. This sequence joins TRBV5-6 and TRBJ2-2, with D hard to call. V lost 4 bases, J lost 7 bases, and 23 bases lay in between. The CDR3 length is 17 residues. Looked up from germline, CDR1 is SGHDT and CDR2 is YYEEEE. The CDR3 DNA reads TGTGCCAGCAGCCACTTTCTTCCGCTGGCCCGGGTCGGGGAGCTGTTTTTT. It is translated as CASSHFLPLARVGELFF.

This sequence joins TRBV9 and TRBJ1-6, with a tentative D call TRBD1 (5 bases). V lost 3 bases, J lost 10 bases, and 11 bases lay in between. The CDR3 extends over 13 amino acids. Germline lookup yields CDR1 SGDLS and CDR2 YYNGEE. In DNA form, the CDR3 reads TGTGCCAGCAGCGGCGGGACTGGCTCACCCCTCCACTTT. It codes for CASSGGTGSPLHF. Combining the CDR3 with reference TRBV9 and TRBJ1-6 gives the whole variable domain DSGVTQTPKHLITATGQRVTLRCSPRSGDLSVYWYQQSLDQGLQFLIQYYNGEERAKGNILERFSAQQFPDLHSELNLSSLELGDSALYFCASSGGTGSPLHFGNGTRLTVT.

The chain carries TRBV11-3 and TRBJ1-5; D may be TRBD1 (5 bases). Trimming shortened V by 8 bases and J by 7 bases, and 27 bases separated the two germline ends. The V gene's germline CDR1 is SGHNT and CDR2 YENEEA. This CDR3 is 17 amino acids long. CDR3 nucleotides: TGTGCCAGCCCAATCAAACATTCTAGGGGAGCTTGCCAGCCCCAGCATTTT. Translating it yields CASPIKHSRGACQPQHF.

This clone has only a few counts. The rearrangement uses TRBV10-3 and TRBJ1-4, with 8 bases that match TRBD1. The V gene end was trimmed by 4 bases and the J gene end by 3 bases; junction bases not matched to a gene: 10. This CDR3 is built from 17 residues. Germline V gives CDR1 ENHRY, CDR2 SYGVKD. CDR3: CAISAGQGSVANEKLFF. The CDR3 DNA sequence: TGTGCCATCAGTGCCGGACAGGGATCAGTAGCTAATGAAAAACTGTTTTTT.

J is TRBJ1-2 and V is TRBV7-8; weak D call: TRBD1 (6 bases). Germline V gene data show CDR1 as SGHVS and CDR2 as FQNEAQ. V was cut by 5 bases and J by 3 bases, with 10 bases left in between. The CDR3 loop spans 13 amino acids. CDR3 loop: CASSPRQDYGYTF. DNA of the CDR3: TGTGCCAGCAGCCCCAGACAGGACTATGGCTACACCTTC.